The 21 T cell receptor beta chains listed next were all sequenced from one sample in a study of blood T cell repertoires in COVID-19. Sequencing used immunoSEQ multiplex PCR; TCRdb keeps in-frame clones, though not all of them. This sample has about 90,000 clones; around four fifths occur once, and the top ten carry around 3.3%. Sequencing was performed on peripheral blood. These receptors originate from a man aged 45-60 years with acute or convalescent COVID-19.

The chain employs TRBV6-5 and TRBJ1-2; 8 bases are a match to TRBD1. Germline V gene sequence: CDR1 MNHEY, CDR2 SVGAGI. The J segment lost 5 bases and the V segment lost 6 bases, leaving 8 bases of the junction unmatched. There are 14 residues in the CDR3. This chain's CDR3 is CASRGQGDGYGYTF. The CDR3 DNA sequence: TGTGCCAGCAGAGGACAGGGAGACGGATATGGCTACACCTTC.

The V and J genes are TRBV6-5 and TRBJ1-5; 8 bases fit TRBD1. This CDR3 has 13 residues. CDR1 and CDR2 from the germline V gene are MNHEY and SVGAGI. V trimming: 4 bases; J trimming: 7 bases; junction bases outside the gene matches: 3. DNA for the CDR3: TGTGCCAGCAGTTCCAGGGGGCTCCAGCCCCAGCATTTT. This sequence encodes CASSSRGLQPQHF.

The rearrangement links TRBV5-1 to TRBJ2-7; possible D gene TRBD1, 6 bases. CDR1 is SGHRS, CDR2 YFSETQ, per germline. V lost 0 bases and J lost 5, with 15 bases in between. CDR3 length: 15 residues. The chain's CDR3 is CASSLAATGLNEQYF. The CDR3 nucleotides read TGCGCCAGCAGCTTGGCTGCGACAGGATTGAACGAGCAGTACTTC.

The chain joins TRBV25-1 to TRBJ1-1, with 8 positions matching TRBD1. The ends lost 3 bases at V and 4 bases at J; junction bases unmatched: 10. The germline CDR1 and CDR2 sequences are MGHDK and SYGVNS. The CDR3 is made up of 16 amino acids. The CDR3 bases are TGTGCCAGCAGTGATTTGATCGGACAGGGAGGCACTGAAGCTTTCTTT. Translated, it gives CASSDLIGQGGTEAFF.

In its sample, this clone was seen once. The chain employs TRBV19 and TRBJ2-3, with 9 nucleotides matching TRBD2. CDR3 size: 19 residues. The V and J ends lost 7 bases and 3 bases, in that order; junction bases with no gene match: 20. The V gene's germline CDR1 is LNHDA and CDR2 SQIVND (reference sequence). The CDR3 loop is CASTPSGPYGGRATDTQYF. DNA for the CDR3: TGTGCCAGTACCCCGTCGGGGCCCTACGGCGGGAGGGCGACAGATACGCAGTATTTT. Drawing the rest from reference TRBV19 and TRBJ2-3, the complete variable domain is DGGITQSPKYLFRKEGQNVTLSCEQNLNHDAMYWYRQDPGQGLRLIYYSQIVNDFQKGDIAEGYSVSREKKESFPLTVTSAQKNPTAFYLCASTPSGPYGGRATDTQYFGPGTRLTVL.

J is TRBJ2-4 and V is TRBV3-1 (or the pseudogene TRBV3-2); perhaps TRBD1 as D (5 bases). V lost 2 bases and J 0 bases, leaving 11 bases between the germline ends. CDR1 is LGHDT and CDR2 is YNNKEL in the germline V gene (reference sequence). This CDR3 comprises 16 residues. CDR3 coding DNA: TGTGCCAGCAGCCAACATGGGGCCCTAGCCAAAAACATTCAGTACTTC. Translation gives CASSQHGALAKNIQYF.

This rearrangement joins TRBV5-8 to TRBJ2-1; maybe TRBD1 (6 bases). The CDR3 contains 13 residues. V was trimmed by 1 base and J by 7 bases, leaving 9 bases between them. Germline V gene sequence: CDR1 SGHTS, CDR2 YDEGEE. CDR3 coding DNA: TGTGCCAGCAGCTTGTTTAGGGGGAATGAGCAGTTCTTC. Amino acid sequence: CASSLFRGNEQFF.

The chain uses TRBV19 and TRBJ2-3; TRBD2 agrees at 8 bases. The CDR3 length is 14 residues. The germline V gene encodes CDR1 LNHDA and CDR2 SQIVND (reference sequence). Trimming took 7 bases from V and 0 from J; bases not matched to a gene: 3. CDR3 bases: TGTGCCAGTAATGAGCGGGGGAGCACAGATACGCAGTATTTT. It specifies CASNERGSTDTQYF.

This chain joins TRBV5-1 and TRBJ2-5; TRBD2 is a possible D gene (6 bases). Trimming shortened V by 5 bases and J by 5 bases, and 22 bases separated the two germline ends. The CDR3 runs 16 residues. The germline gives CDR1 SGHRS, CDR2 YFSETQ. CDR3 sequence: CASSSEGSVGGETQYF. The CDR3 DNA reads as TGCGCCAGCAGTTCGGAGGGGTCAGTCGGTGGGGAGACCCAGTACTTC.

The chain has TRBV27 and TRBJ2-1; TRBD2 matches at 14 bases. The J segment lost 10 bases and the V segment lost 5 bases, leaving 4 bases of the junction unmatched. The length of the CDR3 is 14 residues. Germline lookup yields CDR1 MNHEY and CDR2 SMNVEV (reference sequence). The CDR3: CASSVGLAGGEQFF. Written as DNA, the CDR3 is TGTGCCAGCAGTGTAGGACTAGCGGGAGGCGAGCAGTTCTTC.

The chain uses TRBV9 and TRBJ2-3; D is unclear. The germline V and J ends were trimmed by 3 bases and 4 bases, with 9 bases remaining between them. This CDR3 has 13 residues. CDR1 is SGDLS and CDR2 is YYNGEE in the germline V gene. CDR3 sequence: CASSASPADTQYF. DNA of the CDR3: TGTGCCAGCAGCGCCTCTCCGGCAGATACGCAGTATTTT.

Comment on this clone: The same CDR3 is also encoded by other DNA sequences in this sample. The V gene is TRBV7-3, the J gene TRBJ2-1, with 13 bases matching TRBD2. The CDR3 is made up of 15 amino acids. Losses at the gene ends were 4 bases for V and 4 bases for J; bases not matched to a gene: 1. Germline loops: CDR1 SGHTA, CDR2 FQGTGA. As DNA, the CDR3 is TGTGCCAGCAGCTCACTAGCGGGGGGGTACAATGAGCAGTTCTTC. It specifies CASSSLAGGYNEQFF.

CDR3 in DNA: TGTGCCATCAGTCGACTAGCGGGGGGGAACACAGATACGCAGTATTTT. This gives the protein CAISRLAGGNTDTQYF. The chain combines TRBV10-3 with TRBJ2-3; 14 bases match TRBD2. The CDR3 totals 16 residues. The J segment lost 2 bases and the V segment lost 5 bases, leaving 3 bases of the junction unmatched. Germline CDR1 and CDR2: ENHRY and SYGVKD.

This clone was seen a few times. V usage is TRBV5-4 and J usage is TRBJ2-3; 11 nucleotides agree with TRBD2. The trim removed 0 bases at V and 5 bases at J, leaving 5 bases unmatched. Germline V gene sequence: CDR1 SGHNT, CDR2 YYREEE (reference sequence). The CDR3 is 16 amino acids. CDR3 region: CASSLAVAGGRDTQYF. CDR3 bases: TGTGCCAGCAGCTTGGCGGTAGCGGGAGGGAGAGATACGCAGTATTTT.

The chain combines TRBV27 with TRBJ1-2, with 9 nucleotides matching TRBD1. The germline V gene encodes CDR1 MNHEY and CDR2 SMNVEV (reference sequence). CDR3 length: 16 amino acids. J lost 4 bases, V lost 5 bases, and 11 bases had no gene match. CDR3 coding DNA: TGTGCCAGCAGTCAGGGACAGGGCGTTCGGGTCTATGGCTACACCTTC. It translates to CASSQGQGVRVYGYTF.

This chain joins TRBV4-1 and TRBJ1-4; 8 bases agree with TRBD1. CDR1 and CDR2 from the germline V gene are MGHRA and YSYEKL. The V gene end was trimmed by 1 base and the J gene end by 8 bases; junction bases not matched to a gene: 12. The CDR3 has 17 amino acids. The CDR3 region has the DNA TGCGCCAGCAGCCAAGGACAGGGGCCAACAAAAACCGAAAAACTGTTTTTT. As protein: CASSQGQGPTKTEKLFF.

This chain joins TRBV30 and TRBJ2-7; 8 positions agree with TRBD2. The CDR3 sequence is 16 residues long. V shed 3 bases, J shed 0 bases, and the junction held 10 bases outside the gene matches. In germline, CDR1 is GTSNPN, CDR2 SVGIG (reference sequence). The CDR3 DNA sequence: TGTGCCTGGAGGAGGTTGGGTAGCGGGAACTCCTACGAGCAGTACTTC. Translated: CAWRRLGSGNSYEQYF.

The gene calls are TRBV5-8 and TRBJ1-2, with D perhaps matching TRBD1 (6 bases). Germline V gives CDR1 SGHTS, CDR2 YDEGEE. The CDR3 is 14 residues long. V lost 0 bases and J lost 5, with 11 bases in between. Here the CDR3 reads CASSLDAGAYGYTF. Here the CDR3 DNA reads TGTGCCAGCAGCTTGGATGCAGGGGCTTATGGCTACACCTTC.

The CDR3 reads CASSLGLTGNTDTQYF. CDR3 bases: TGTGCCAGCAGCTTGGGTCTGACAGGAAACACAGATACGCAGTATTTT. The chain uses TRBV5-6 and TRBJ2-3, with D tentatively TRBD1 (6 bases). V was cut by 0 bases and J by 2 bases, with 13 bases left in between. The CDR3 totals 16 residues. Germline V lookup: CDR1 SGHDT, CDR2 YYEEEE.

This clone occurred once. CDR3 coding DNA: TGCGCCAGCAGCTTGCAGCGACCGGGAACAAATGAGCAGTTCTTC. This gives the protein CASSLQRPGTNEQFF. The chain links TRBV5-1 to TRBJ2-1, with D possibly matching TRBD2 (5 bases). Looked up from germline, CDR1 is SGHRS and CDR2 is YFSETQ. Trimming removed 1 base at V and 7 bases at J, with 15 bases between. The CDR3 is 15 residues long.

This chain links TRBV30 with TRBJ2-1, with 10 bases identical to TRBD2. After removal of 6 bases from V and 8 bases from J, the junction contained 4 bases not matched to a gene. Per germline, CDR1 GTSNPN and CDR2 SVGIG (reference sequence). This CDR3 contains 12 residues. This chain's CDR3 is CACSLAGDEQFF. The CDR3 bases are TGTGCCTGCAGTCTAGCGGGAGATGAGCAGTTCTTC.